What follows is one T cell receptor (beta chain) and its context. This clonotype was recorded at least ten times. This clone's antigen is unknown. Base quality data are lacking; no much larger clone is found one base away. The data belong to a study of T cells in Graves' hyperthyroidism and ophthalmopathy (dated by TCRdb to the late 2010s). For the wider study: Peripheral blood was sampled at the time of initial diagnosis, prior to any treatment. The approximately 90 discovery patients were divided at random into training and test sets in a 7:3 ratio. After blood sampling, hyperthyroidism patients were treated with methimazole at a starting dose of 30 mg daily, and ophthalmopathy patients were treated with high-dose intravenous methylprednisolone. Thyroid tissue and blood T-cell repertoires from over 5 Graves' hyperthyroidism patients were also compared in the study. Prospective prediction of ophthalmopathy was tested in an independent validation cohort consisting of roughly 20 hyperthyroidism patients and some 16 patients who later progressed to ophthalmopathy. TCR V-J signatures able to tell the groups apart were searched for in a discovery cohort of approximately 95 patients, of whom roughly 42 had Graves' ophthalmopathy and about 55 had stable Graves' hyperthyroidism. The paper describes TCR Vbeta CDR3 sequencing of around 130 peripheral blood samples, made up of fewer than 50 ophthalmopathy patients, approximately 73 hyperthyroidism patients and roughly 17 progressor patients. What the study reported, not specific to this receptor: In cross-validation, a model built on a 13 V-J signature told ophthalmopathy apart from stable hyperthyroidism with approximately 91% sensitivity and 81% to 82% specificity, and in testing the same model reached 80%/75%. In validation, progression to ophthalmopathy was predicted by the model with almost 71% sensitivity and roughly 76% specificity, a median of approximately 6.5 months before onset. Blood samples also contained most of the expanded thyroid clonotypes (frequency above 0.001), which suggests that blood repertoires may reflect thyroid immune responses. No statistical method was used to fix the sample size in advance, and group allocation was not hidden from the investigators.

Hyperthyroidism patients were newly diagnosed, with disease duration under 2 months, and aged 18 to 65 years. Exclusion was applied to patients with uncontrolled infections, other autoimmune diseases, pregnancy or lactation. Diagnoses were established on the basis of clinical symptoms, serum thyroxine and TRAb, thyroid ultrasound, and orbital computed tomography. Blood from progressor patients was collected at the time of first diagnosis with hyperthyroidism, before any ophthalmopathy symptoms had appeared. PBMCs were separated from 10 ml of fresh peripheral blood using Ficoll-Paque density gradient centrifugation. Patients classed as progressors first received a Graves' hyperthyroidism diagnosis and then went on to develop ophthalmopathy during follow-up. Total RNA was extracted with Trizol reagent, and quality was checked on an Agilent 2100 Bioanalyzer. Compared with germline, V lacks 5 bases and J lacks 0 bases; bases without a gene match: 8. The CDR3, from cysteine to phenylalanine, totals 17 residues. Of all the DNA, just the CDR3 is kept, 51 bases in frame from base 1. From the germline V gene, CDR1 is KGHSH and CDR2 is LQKENI.

Amplification of TCR beta CDR3 regions was carried out from RNA transcripts. For the first round of RT-PCR on the TCR CDR3, the HTBI primer set was used together with the Qiagen OneStep RT-PCR kit. The libraries were constructed in a second round of multiplex PCR and then size-selected and purified. Paired-end sequencing of the libraries was performed with 100 bp reads on an Illumina HiSeq2000. The source study handled its data this way. SOAPnuke was used to process the raw data, throwing out any read that contained adapters or uncalled bases, had a mean Phred below 15, or lacked an exact constant-primer or identifier match. COPE v1.2.5 was used to merge the high-quality paired reads, and each unique nucleotide sequence was defined as a clonotype. Clonotypes were aligned to IMGT TRBV, TRBD and TRBJ reference segments using MiTCR v1.1. Only V-J combinations with frequency above 0.0001, covering roughly 99% of repertoires, were analysed. A TCS score was defined as the ratio between F50 (clonal expansion) and ExV (chaos), using BLOSUM62-based TCRdist between CDR3 peptides within each V-J. Welch's t-statistics and random forest reduced 500 to 650 V-J features to around 14, which were used in a naive Bayes classifier (R e1071). Using fastp at Q25 and MiXCR, TCRdb reprocessed the public reads and kept productive beta chains. Under each unique CDR3 protein, matching rows form one entry showing the most common genes and DNA. The V and J calls shown here were made by TCRdb, not taken from the authors' results. The sample includes around 250,000 distinct CDR3 sequences, with roughly 14% observed a single time. The ten biggest clones cover about an eighth of the sample.

In this chain, TRBV18 is recombined with TRBJ1-5, with 9 bases in between that match TRBD1. Sequencing was carried out using blood. This clonotype originated in a woman aged 40 to 50 with Graves' hyperthyroidism that later progressed to Graves' ophthalmopathy. DNA sequence: TGTGCCAGCTCAGCGGGACAGGGCTGGTATAGCAATCAGCCCCAGCATTTT. Protein translation: CASSAGQGWYSNQPQHF.